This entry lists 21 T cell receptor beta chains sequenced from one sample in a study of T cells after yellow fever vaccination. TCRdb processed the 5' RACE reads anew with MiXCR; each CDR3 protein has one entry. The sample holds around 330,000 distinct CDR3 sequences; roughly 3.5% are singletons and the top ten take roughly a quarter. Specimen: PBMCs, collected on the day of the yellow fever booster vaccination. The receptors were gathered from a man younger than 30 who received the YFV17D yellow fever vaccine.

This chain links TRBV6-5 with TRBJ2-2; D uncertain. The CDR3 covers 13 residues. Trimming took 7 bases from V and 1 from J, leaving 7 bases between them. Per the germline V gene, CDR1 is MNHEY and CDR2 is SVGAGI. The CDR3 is CASTQQNTGELFF. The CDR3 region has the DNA TGTGCCAGCACGCAGCAGAACACCGGGGAGCTGTTTTTT.

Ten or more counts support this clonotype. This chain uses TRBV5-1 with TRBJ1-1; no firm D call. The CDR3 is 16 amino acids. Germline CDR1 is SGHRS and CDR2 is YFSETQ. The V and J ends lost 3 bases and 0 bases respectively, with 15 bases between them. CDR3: CASSSSFSRMNTEAFF. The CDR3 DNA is TGCGCCAGCAGCTCCTCGTTTAGCCGGATGAACACTGAAGCTTTCTTT.

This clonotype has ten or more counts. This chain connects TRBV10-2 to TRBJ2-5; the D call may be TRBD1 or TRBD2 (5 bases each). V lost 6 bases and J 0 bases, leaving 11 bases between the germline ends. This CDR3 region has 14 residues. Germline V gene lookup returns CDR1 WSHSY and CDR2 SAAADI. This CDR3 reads CASRAGTNQETQYF. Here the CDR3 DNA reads TGCGCCAGCAGAGCCGGGACGAACCAAGAGACCCAGTACTTC.

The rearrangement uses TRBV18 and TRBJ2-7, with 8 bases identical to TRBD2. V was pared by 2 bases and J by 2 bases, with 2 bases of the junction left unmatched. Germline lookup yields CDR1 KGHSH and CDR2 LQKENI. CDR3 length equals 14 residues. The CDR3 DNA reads TGTGCCAGCTCACCAGCGGGGGGCCCCTACGAGCAGTACTTC. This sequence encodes CASSPAGGPYEQYF.

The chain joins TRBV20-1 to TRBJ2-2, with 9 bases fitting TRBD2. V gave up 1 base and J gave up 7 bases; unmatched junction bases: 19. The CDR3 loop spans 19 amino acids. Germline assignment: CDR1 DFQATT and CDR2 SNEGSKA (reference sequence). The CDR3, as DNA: TGCAGTGCTAGAGTCGCGCGGGGGGGTTTTCTGGGAGCCTACGGGGAGCTGTTTTTT. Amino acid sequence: CSARVARGGFLGAYGELFF.

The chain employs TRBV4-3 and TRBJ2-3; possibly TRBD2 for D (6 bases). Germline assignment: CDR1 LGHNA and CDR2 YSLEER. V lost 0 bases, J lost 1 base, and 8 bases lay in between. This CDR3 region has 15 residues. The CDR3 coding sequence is TGCGCCAGCAGCCAAGAAGGCGGGGGCACAGATACGCAGTATTTT. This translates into CASSQEGGGTDTQYF.

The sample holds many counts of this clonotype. The CDR3 spells CASSQASNEQFF. The CDR3, as DNA: TGCGCCAGCAGCCAAGCCTCAAATGAGCAGTTCTTC. V is TRBV4-1 and J is TRBJ2-1, with unresolved D. This CDR3 is 12 amino acids long. V lost 1 base to trimming and J lost 7 bases, with 5 bases between them. Germline CDR1 is MGHRA and CDR2 is YSYEKL.

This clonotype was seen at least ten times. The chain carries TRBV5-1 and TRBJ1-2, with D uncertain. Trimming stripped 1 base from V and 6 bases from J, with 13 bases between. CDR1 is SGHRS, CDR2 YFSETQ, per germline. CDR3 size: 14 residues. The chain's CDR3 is CASSLFTGGNGYTF. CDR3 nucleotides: TGCGCCAGCAGCTTGTTCACGGGTGGGAATGGCTACACCTTC.

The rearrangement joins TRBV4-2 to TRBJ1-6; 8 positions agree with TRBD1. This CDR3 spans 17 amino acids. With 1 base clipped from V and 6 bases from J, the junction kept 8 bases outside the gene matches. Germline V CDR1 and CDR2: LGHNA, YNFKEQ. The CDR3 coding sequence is TGTGCCAGCAGCCAAGCCTGGCAGGGGGCAAGTAATTCACCCCTCCACTTT. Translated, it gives CASSQAWQGASNSPLHF.

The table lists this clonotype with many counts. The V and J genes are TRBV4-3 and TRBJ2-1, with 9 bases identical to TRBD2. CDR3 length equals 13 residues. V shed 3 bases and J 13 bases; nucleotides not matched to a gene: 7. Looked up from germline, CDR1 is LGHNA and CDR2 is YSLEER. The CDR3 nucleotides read TGCGCCAGCAGCCAGCGGGGGGGGACAGCTCAGTTCTTC. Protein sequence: CASSQRGGTAQFF.

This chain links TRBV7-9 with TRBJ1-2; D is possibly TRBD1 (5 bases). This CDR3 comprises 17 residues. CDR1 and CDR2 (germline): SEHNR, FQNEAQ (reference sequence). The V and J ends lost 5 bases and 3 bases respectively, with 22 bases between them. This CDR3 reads CASSITTRGRFDYGYTF. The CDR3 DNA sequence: TGTGCCAGCAGCATTACCACTCGGGGGAGGTTCGACTATGGCTACACCTTC.

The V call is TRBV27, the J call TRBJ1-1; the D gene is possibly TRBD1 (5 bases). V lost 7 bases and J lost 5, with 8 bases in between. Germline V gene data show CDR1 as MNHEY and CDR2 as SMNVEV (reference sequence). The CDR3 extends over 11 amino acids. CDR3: CASIKGTEAFF. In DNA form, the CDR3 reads TGTGCCAGCATCAAGGGGACTGAAGCTTTCTTT.

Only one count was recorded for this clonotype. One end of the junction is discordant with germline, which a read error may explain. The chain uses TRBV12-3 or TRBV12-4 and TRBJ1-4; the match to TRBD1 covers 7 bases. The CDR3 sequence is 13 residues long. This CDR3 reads CVSRGQLNEKLFF. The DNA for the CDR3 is TGTGTCAGCAGGGGACAGCTGAATGAAAAACTGTTTTTT.

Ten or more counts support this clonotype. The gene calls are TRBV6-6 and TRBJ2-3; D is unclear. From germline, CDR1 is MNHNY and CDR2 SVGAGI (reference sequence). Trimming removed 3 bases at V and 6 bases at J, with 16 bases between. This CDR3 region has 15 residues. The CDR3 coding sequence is TGTGCCAGCAGTTATCTTAGCCTTTGGGTGGATACGCAGTATTTT. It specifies CASSYLSLWVDTQYF.

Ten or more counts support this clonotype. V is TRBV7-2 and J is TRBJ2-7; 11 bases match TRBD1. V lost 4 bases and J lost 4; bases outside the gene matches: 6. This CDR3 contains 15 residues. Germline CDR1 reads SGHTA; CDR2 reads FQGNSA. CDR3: CASSSAGTGGYEQYF. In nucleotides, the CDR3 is TGTGCCAGCAGCTCGGCCGGGACAGGGGGATACGAGCAGTACTTC.

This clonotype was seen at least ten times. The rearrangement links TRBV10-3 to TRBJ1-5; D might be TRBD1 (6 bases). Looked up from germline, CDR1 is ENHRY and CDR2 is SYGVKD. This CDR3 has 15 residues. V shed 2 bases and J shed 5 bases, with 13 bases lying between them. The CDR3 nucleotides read TGTGCCATCAGTGAGGGTCTGAGGGGGTATCAGCCCCAGCATTTT. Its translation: CAISEGLRGYQPQHF.

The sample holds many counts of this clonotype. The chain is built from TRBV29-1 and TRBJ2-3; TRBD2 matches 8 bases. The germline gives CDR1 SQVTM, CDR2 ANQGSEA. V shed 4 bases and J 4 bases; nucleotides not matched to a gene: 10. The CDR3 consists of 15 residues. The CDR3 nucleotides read TGCAGCGTTGCGGTGGGGCGGGGGGAGTCAGATACGCAGTATTTT. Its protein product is CSVAVGRGESDTQYF.

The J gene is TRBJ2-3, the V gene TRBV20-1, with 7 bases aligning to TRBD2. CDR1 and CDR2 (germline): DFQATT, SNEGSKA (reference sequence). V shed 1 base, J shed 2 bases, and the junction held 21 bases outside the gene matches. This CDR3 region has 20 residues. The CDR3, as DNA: TGCAGTGCTAGAGGAGCCCCGGGACTACTACTAGACTATCCCACAGATACGCAGTATTTT. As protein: CSARGAPGLLLDYPTDTQYF.

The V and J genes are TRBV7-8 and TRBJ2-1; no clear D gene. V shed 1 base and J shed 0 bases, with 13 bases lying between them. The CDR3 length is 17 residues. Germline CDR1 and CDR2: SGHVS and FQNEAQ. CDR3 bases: TGTGCCAGCAGCTTAGAATCACCCTGGAGCTCCTACAATGAGCAGTTCTTC. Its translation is CASSLESPWSSYNEQFF.

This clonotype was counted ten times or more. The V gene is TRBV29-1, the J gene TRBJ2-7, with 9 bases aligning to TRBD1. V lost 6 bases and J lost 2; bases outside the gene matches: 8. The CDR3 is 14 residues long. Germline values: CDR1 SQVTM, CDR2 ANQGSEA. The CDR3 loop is CSVTDRGGTYEQYF. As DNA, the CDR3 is TGCAGCGTAACGGACAGGGGAGGAACCTACGAGCAGTACTTC.

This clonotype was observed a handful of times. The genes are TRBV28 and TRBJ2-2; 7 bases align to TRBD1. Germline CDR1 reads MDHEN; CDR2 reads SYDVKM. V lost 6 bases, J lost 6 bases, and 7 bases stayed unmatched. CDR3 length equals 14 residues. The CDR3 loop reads CASSSTGEPGELFF. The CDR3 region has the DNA TGTGCCAGCAGCTCCACAGGGGAACCCGGGGAGCTGTTTTTT.